This T cell receptor beta chain comes out of a study of PD-1 blockade in mismatch repair-deficient tumors. Study results and limitations: After pembrolizumab, tumor-resident clones rose rapidly, then generally contracted before radiologic responses.

Germline CDR1 and CDR2: GTSNPN and SVGIG (reference sequence). This CDR3 region has 15 residues. Repertoires were generated with immunoSEQ multiplex PCR, while TCRdb's copy carries only in-frame clones and drops some. The sample has more than 95,000 clones, approximately 90% seen once. Turning to this clone: Its antigen is unidentified.

This material consisted of peripheral blood, taken 44 weeks after starting pembrolizumab. This clonotype was sampled from an adult with mismatch repair-deficient cancer. The genes are TRBV30 and TRBJ2-3; 8 positions agree with TRBD1. CDR3 sequence reads: CASLTRGRITDTQYF. CDR3 coding DNA: TGTGCTTCCCTAACCAGGGGGCGAATCACAGATACGCAGTATTTT.